Sequencing of this TCR beta chain was carried out in a study of blood T cells in healthy people across ages. A J-beta primer mix and a sample-barcoded 5' primer were used in a second PCR of roughly 7 to 12 cycles. Each CDR3 protein gets one entry after TCRdb re-called the 5' RACE reads with MiXCR. This table holds hundreds of thousands of distinct CDR3 sequences, under 35% found once. There are many counts of this clonotype. Trimming removed 0 bases from V and 10 bases from J; junction bases left unmatched: 6. The CDR3 has 13 amino acids. CDR1 is DFQATT, CDR2 SNEGSKA, per germline (reference sequence).

The chain recombines TRBV20-1 with TRBJ1-5, with 7 bases lining up with TRBD1. Sequences were obtained from blood. The receptor was isolated from a woman aged 80 or over in good health. CDR3 nucleotides: TGCAGTGCTAGAGAAACAGGGGTTCAACCCCAGCATTTT. This codes for CSARETGVQPQHF.